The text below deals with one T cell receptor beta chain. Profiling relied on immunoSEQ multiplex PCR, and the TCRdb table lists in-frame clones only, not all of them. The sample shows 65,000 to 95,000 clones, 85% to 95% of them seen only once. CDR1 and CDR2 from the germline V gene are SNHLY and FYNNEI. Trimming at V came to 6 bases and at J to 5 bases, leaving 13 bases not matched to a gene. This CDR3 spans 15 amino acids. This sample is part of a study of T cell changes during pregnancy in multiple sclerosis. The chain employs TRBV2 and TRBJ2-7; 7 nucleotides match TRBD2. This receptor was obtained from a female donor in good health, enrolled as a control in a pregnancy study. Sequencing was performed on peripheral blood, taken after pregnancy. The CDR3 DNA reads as TGTGCCAGCAGGACTAGCTTCGGAAGTCTGAACGAGCAGTACTTC. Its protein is CASRTSFGSLNEQYF. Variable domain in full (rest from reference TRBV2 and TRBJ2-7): EPEVTQTPSHQVTQMGQEVILRCVPISNHLYFYWYRQILGQKVEFLVSFYNNEISEKSEIFDDQFSVERPDGSNFTLKIRSTKLEDSAMYFCASRTSFGSLNEQYFGPGTRLTVT.